This T cell receptor beta chain derives from a study of cytomegalovirus exposure and HLA in healthy donors. Clones were read by immunoSEQ multiplex PCR, and TCRdb kept only the in-frame ones, dropping some. The table lists some 150,000 clones, 70% to 90% of them singletons, with 7.9% in the top ten. Germline loops: CDR1 SGHNT, CDR2 YYREEE (reference sequence). CDR3 length: 15 amino acids. Trimming left V 3 bases short and J 0 bases short, with 13 bases between. The TCR comes from a woman in her late teens or twenties in good health and CMV-seropositive. The sequenced sample was PBMCs. V is TRBV5-4 and J is TRBJ2-7; weak D call: TRBD1 (7 bases). For the CDR3, the DNA is TGTGCCAGCAGCTCCGGGGGACAGAGCTCCTACGAGCAGTACTTC. Translated: CASSSGGQSSYEQYF.